Listed below are T cell receptor beta chains from one sample, sequenced in a study of regulatory T cells in long-lasting Graves disease. One entry per CDR3 protein results from TCRdb running MiXCR on the multiplex PCR reads. The sample carries hundreds of thousands of distinct CDR3 sequences, approximately 29% recorded once. This specimen was peripheral blood mononuclear cells (PBMCs), taken when the disease was refractory, from a patient treated with antithyroid drugs. The source is a female donor with Graves disease. The CDR3 runs from the conserved cysteine through the conserved F or W. Fields, in order: V gene, J gene, clone size, CDR3 length, D gene, CDR3 DNA, CDR3 protein. A D gene is named only where the DNA matches it firmly. Where a row states a size, it is once, few, many or the class of an expanded clone; other rows omit it.

TRBV9	TRBJ2-7	.	16	TRBD2	TGTGCCAGCAGCGGCGGGACTAGCGTTCCCTCCTACGAGCAGTACTTC	CASSGGTSVPSYEQYF
TRBV12-3/TRBV12-4	TRBJ2-2	.	13	TRBD1	TGTGCCAGCCGGGACAGGCTGACCGGGGAGCTGTTTTTT	CASRDRLTGELFF
TRBV6-1	TRBJ2-7	few	16	.	TGTGCCAGCAGTGAATATTTTTCGGGAATAAGCTACGAGCAGTACTTC	CASSEYFSGISYEQYF
TRBV5-1	TRBJ2-7	few	13	.	TGCGCCAGCAGCTTGATGCAGTCCTACGAGCAGTACTTC	CASSLMQSYEQYF
TRBV7-2	TRBJ2-2	few	17	TRBD2	TGTGCCAGCAGCTTAAGGTCGCAACGGGAGGGACCCGGGGAGCTGTTTTTT	CASSLRSQREGPGELFF
TRBV11-2	TRBJ2-7	many	15	TRBD2	TGTGCCAGCAGCTACGAAGCGGGGGTGGTCTACGAGCAGTACTTC	CASSYEAGVVYEQYF
TRBV6-1	TRBJ2-5	.	16	.	TGTGCCAGCACCGATCCAATCCGGCCCTCCGGAGAGACCCAGTACTTC	CASTDPIRPSGETQYF
TRBV12-3/TRBV12-4	TRBJ1-5	many	15	.	TGTGCCAGCAGTTGGGCCACAGGTAGCAATCAGCCCCAGCATTTT	CASSWATGSNQPQHF
TRBV12-3/TRBV12-4	TRBJ1-1	.	14	.	TGTGCCAGCAGTTCTCGACGGGAGAACACTGAAGCTTTCTTT	CASSSRRENTEAFF
TRBV7-3	TRBJ2-7	.	17	TRBD1	TGTGCCAGCAACGCCCCCCCGGACAGGCTTAGCTCCTACGAGCAGTACTTC	CASNAPPDRLSSYEQYF
TRBV12-3/TRBV12-4	TRBJ2-7	many	13	.	TGTGCCAGCAGCGGCCTAGGTGGATACGAGCAGTACTTC	CASSGLGGYEQYF
TRBV20-1	TRBJ1-5	few	15	.	TGCAGTGCTAGAGACAGCGAACATAGCAATCAGCCCCAGCATTTT	CSARDSEHSNQPQHF
TRBV6-9	TRBJ2-5	many	16	TRBD2	TGTGCCAGCAGTTACCCGGGACTAGCGGGAGAAGAGACCCAGTACTTC	CASSYPGLAGEETQYF
TRBV19	TRBJ2-7	.	14	TRBD1	TGTGCCAGTCGAAACCGGCAGGGGGCCGGGGAGCAGTACTTC	CASRNRQGAGEQYF
TRBV10-3	TRBJ1-1	few	13	.	TGTGCCATCGGTCAGGTGGAAGGCACTGAAGCTTTCTTT	CAIGQVEGTEAFF
TRBV6-6	TRBJ1-4	few	15	.	TGTGCCAGCAGTTACTCGAGCGCAACTAATGAAAAACTGTTTTTT	CASSYSSATNEKLFF
TRBV28	TRBJ1-1	many	12	.	TGTGCCAGCGTCGACAGGCGCCGTGAAGCTTTCTTT	CASVDRRREAFF
TRBV19	TRBJ1-5	.	15	.	TGTGCCAGTAGTATAGTGCGGGGGTTTGATCAGCCCCAGCATTTT	CASSIVRGFDQPQHF
TRBV20-1	TRBJ1-2	.	15	.	TGCAGTGCTAGGTCCCTGGCCGGGGAATTCTATGGCTACACCTTC	CSARSLAGEFYGYTF
TRBV6-2/TRBV6-3	TRBJ1-3	.	15	.	TGTGCCAGCAGTTACCCCCTAGCGTCTGGAAACACCATATATTTT	CASSYPLASGNTIYF
TRBV2	TRBJ1-2	once	14	.	TGTGCCAGCAGTGAGTGGACTTCTAACTATGGCTGCACCTTC	CASSEWTSNYGCTF
TRBV5-1	TRBJ2-7	once	15	.	TGCGCCAGCAGCTTGGACTGGAGGGACACCTACGAGCAGTACTTC	CASSLDWRDTYEQYF
TRBV12-3/TRBV12-4	TRBJ1-2	few	16	TRBD1	TGTGCCAGCAGGCCTGTTGGACAGGGGAAAAACTATGGCTACACCTTC	CASRPVGQGKNYGYTF
TRBV15	TRBJ2-7	.	14	.	TGTGCCACCAGCAGACCTCACACCTTAGACGAGCAGTACTTC	CATSRPHTLDEQYF
TRBV20-1	TRBJ1-1	.	14	.	TGCAGTGCTGGGGCCCAGGGAGTCCACACTGAAGCTTTCTTT	CSAGAQGVHTEAFF
TRBV6-2/TRBV6-3	TRBJ1-1	.	15	.	TGTGCCAGCAGTTTCGGGACGGCCTTGAACACTGAAGCTTTCTTT	CASSFGTALNTEAFF
TRBV5-1	TRBJ1-1	.	15	.	TGCGCCAGCAGCTTGCTATCAAACGGGGACACTGAAGCTTTCTTT	CASSLLSNGDTEAFF
TRBV7-9	TRBJ2-7	few	13	TRBD2	TGTGCCAGCAGCTTCGGGGGGTACTACGAGCAGTACTTC	CASSFGGYYEQYF
TRBV6-9	TRBJ1-5	many	13	.	TGTGCCAGCAGTTCGTCAACAGGGCAGCCCCAGCATTTT	CASSSSTGQPQHF
TRBV11-2	TRBJ1-1	many	14	.	TGTGCCAGCAGTTCTACAGGGACGAACACTGAAGCTTTCTTT	CASSSTGTNTEAFF
TRBV29-1	TRBJ1-1	few	13	.	TGCAGCCACCGCCAGGCCCGAGGGACTGAAGCTTTCTTT	CSHRQARGTEAFF
TRBV20-1	TRBJ1-1	once	22	TRBD1	TGCAGTGCTAGAGATCCGATACGGCAGGGGGCGCGAACTGGAGGGGGGAACACTGAAGCTTTCTTT	CSARDPIRQGARTGGGNTEAFF
TRBV6-1	TRBJ2-1	many	13	.	TGTGCCAGCAGTGAAAATATTTACAATGAGCAGTTCTTC	CASSENIYNEQFF
TRBV5-6	TRBJ1-1	.	15	.	TGTGCCAGCCTCTCGGGAGGCGCTTTGAACACTGAAGCTTTCTTT	CASLSGGALNTEAFF
TRBV20-1	TRBJ1-6	many	15	.	TGCAGTGCCCCGGAGACGACGGGTGATAATTCACCCCTCCACTTT	CSAPETTGDNSPLHF
TRBV18	TRBJ2-1	.	16	TRBD2	TGTGCCAGCTCACCATTTACTAGCGGGGACAGCAATGAGCAGTTCTTC	CASSPFTSGDSNEQFF
TRBV30	TRBJ1-4	few	17	.	TGTGCCTGGTCCCAACCTCCCGGTCGACAGCGGAGTGAAAAACTGTTTTTT	CAWSQPPGRQRSEKLFF
TRBV11-1	TRBJ2-4	few	15	.	TGTGCCAGCAGCCGGCGCGAAGGAACCAAAAACATTCAGTACTTC	CASSRREGTKNIQYF
TRBV12-3/TRBV12-4	TRBJ2-5	many	16	TRBD2	TGTGCCAGCAGGTCCCTCCGGACTAGCGGCCAAGAGACCCAGTACTTC	CASRSLRTSGQETQYF
TRBV29-1	TRBJ1-2	.	12	.	TGCAGCGCCGGACATTTTAACTATGGCTACACCTTC	CSAGHFNYGYTF
TRBV19	TRBJ2-1	few	12	.	TGTGCCAGTAGTAAGGGAGTCTATGAGCAGTTCTTC	CASSKGVYEQFF
TRBV28	TRBJ1-6	.	13	.	TGTGCCAGCGGCCCACATGGGGACTCACCCCTCCACTTT	CASGPHGDSPLHF
TRBV7-3	TRBJ1-4	.	16	TRBD1	TGCGCCAGCAGCCAAGAAGCTCAGGGGGTAGATGAAAAACTGTTTTTT	CASSQEAQGVDEKLFF
TRBV5-6	TRBJ2-6	.	15	.	TGTGCCAGCAGCTTGATGGTGCCTGGGGCCAACGTCCTGACTTTC	CASSLMVPGANVLTF
TRBV12-3/TRBV12-4	TRBJ1-1	many	15	TRBD1	TGTGCCAGCACCCCGGGACAGGCCATGAACACTGAAGCTTTCTTT	CASTPGQAMNTEAFF
TRBV27	TRBJ2-7	.	15	TRBD1	TGTGCCAGCAGTTTAGGGACAGGGGGCATCGACGAGCAGTACTTC	CASSLGTGGIDEQYF
TRBV20-1	TRBJ2-5	few	13	.	TGCAGTGCTAGCGGGCTCTATCAAGAGACCCAGTACTTC	CSASGLYQETQYF
TRBV7-9	TRBJ2-7	few	14	TRBD1	TGTGCCAGCAGTACCTGGGACAGGGACTACGAGCAGTACTTC	CASSTWDRDYEQYF
TRBV20-1	TRBJ1-5	.	14	TRBD1	TGCAGTGCTAGAGTGGGACAGGACCATCAGCCCCAGCATTTT	CSARVGQDHQPQHF
TRBV7-9	TRBJ1-1	.	14	.	TGTGCCAGCAGCGCCACGGCAGGGGACACTGAAGCTTTCTTT	CASSATAGDTEAFF
TRBV7-9	TRBJ2-5	.	14	.	TGTGCCAGCAGCTCTTTCAGGTCGGGAGAGACCCAGTACTTC	CASSSFRSGETQYF
TRBV5-1	TRBJ2-5	.	14	TRBD2	TGCGCCAGCAGCTTTGTCGGGAGGAAAGAGACCCAGTACTTC	CASSFVGRKETQYF
TRBV4-1	TRBJ2-7	.	12	.	TGCGCCGCCAGGGGGAGGGATGACGAGCAGTACTTC	CAARGRDDEQYF
TRBV29-1	TRBJ1-3	.	16	TRBD1	TGCAGCGTGAAGACCCGGGACAGGAGCTCTGGAAACACCATATATTTT	CSVKTRDRSSGNTIYF
TRBV27	TRBJ1-1	.	16	.	TGTGCCAGCAGTTTAGGGGCCAGGGGCGGAAACACTGAAGCTTTCTTT	CASSLGARGGNTEAFF
TRBV20-1	TRBJ2-7	few	13	TRBD1	TGCAGTGCCCCCCCCCGGGACAGCTACGAGCAGTACTTC	CSAPPRDSYEQYF
TRBV11-2	TRBJ2-5	few	14	.	TGTGCCAGCAGCTTAGAGTGGACTGAAGAGACCCAGTACTTC	CASSLEWTEETQYF
TRBV10-2	TRBJ1-2	.	14	.	TGCGCCAGCAGTGTGAGGGGCGGTGACTATGGCTACACCTTC	CASSVRGGDYGYTF
TRBV29-1	TRBJ1-1	.	12	.	TGCAGCGTACAGGGCGTGGGCACTGAAGCTTTCTTT	CSVQGVGTEAFF